This record looks at one TCR beta chain sequence and its context. What it binds is not known. The CDR3 runs to 15 residues. Germline lookup yields CDR1 SGDLS and CDR2 YYNGEE. Trimming removed 3 bases at V and 3 bases at J, with 12 bases between. The entry originates in a study of shared clonotypes between healthy human individuals. The authors loaded about 200 ng DNA, 30,000 to 35,000 T cell genomes, into sorted-subset replicate PCRs. Sequenced by immunoSEQ multiplex PCR; TCRdb stores in-frame clones only, minus some. The table shows fewer than 2.5 million clones, with over 85% occurring only once. Notes on the study in general: Among four donors, approximately 5% of naive CD4 clonotypes were found in common. Donor clonotype sharing was expected to depend on sequencing depth.

V and J are TRBV9 and TRBJ1-4; no definite D call. The sequence was collected from a man between 18 and 35 years old in good health. Some clones in this sample may be carry-over from other donors' samples. The specimen sequenced was naive CD4+ T cells from PBMCs. Sample subset: CD45RA+ positively selected. CDR3 sequence: CASSAFRGANEKLFF. Written as DNA, the CDR3 is TGTGCCAGCAGCGCTTTCCGGGGAGCTAATGAAAAACTGTTTTTT.